Listed below are T cell receptor beta chains from one sample, sequenced in a study of blood T cell repertoires in COVID-19. Some clones are missing from TCRdb's copy, which holds only in-frame ones; the method was immunoSEQ multiplex PCR. The sample lists roughly 320,000 clones, 70% to 90% occurring once. Sequences were obtained from peripheral blood. These TCRs come from a woman aged 45-65 years with COVID-19, enrolled during active disease. Both conserved end residues are part of each CDR3. D genes are given only for firm matches. Some rows mark clone size as missing; the rest say once, few, many or name a class of expanded clone.

>TRBJ1-1|TRBV30|NA|NA
CAWSVTVNTEAFF
TGTGCCTGGAGTGTAACTGTGAACACTGAAGCTTTCTTT
>TRBJ2-7|TRBV4-1|NA|NA
CASSHEGELYEQYF
TGCGCCAGCAGCCATGAAGGAGAGCTTTACGAGCAGTACTTC
>TRBJ2-5|TRBV3-1/TRBV3-2|NA|TRBD2
CASSQVSAGEETQYF
TGTGCCAGCAGCCAAGTCTCAGCGGGAGAGGAGACCCAGTACTTC
>TRBJ1-2|TRBV4-2|NA|NA
CASSLPGGSNYGYTF
TGTGCCAGCAGCCTTCCGGGGGGCTCAAACTATGGCTACACCTTC
>TRBJ2-3|TRBV19|NA|NA
CASSGESGASHRTDTQYF
TGTGCCAGTAGTGGTGAGTCAGGGGCTAGCCATAGGACAGATACGCAGTATTTT
>TRBJ1-1|TRBV19|NA|NA
CASSITGIKGPEAFF
TGTGCCAGTAGTATTACAGGTATCAAGGGTCCTGAAGCTTTCTTT
>TRBJ2-2|TRBV24-1|NA|TRBD2
CATSDPSGNANTGELFF
TGTGCCACCAGTGATCCTAGCGGGAACGCGAACACCGGGGAGCTGTTTTTT
>TRBJ2-1|TRBV24-1|NA|NA
CATSDVLAAGLYNEQFF
TGTGCCACCAGTGATGTACTTGCCGCGGGGCTCTACAATGAGCAGTTCTTC
>TRBJ1-2|TRBV6-2/TRBV6-3|NA|NA
CASGSWGRDGYTF
TGTGCCAGCGGTTCTTGGGGCCGCGATGGCTACACCTTC
>TRBJ2-3|TRBV5-1|NA|NA
CASSLSSDTQYF
TGCGCCAGCAGTTTGTCTAGCGATACGCAGTATTTT
>TRBJ1-6|TRBV5-1|NA|TRBD1
CASSLGQGFSPLHF
TGCGCCAGCAGCCTGGGACAGGGATTCTCACCCCTCCACTTT
>TRBJ1-1|TRBV29-1|NA|NA
CSYGSTEAFF
TGCAGCTATGGGAGCACTGAAGCTTTCTTT
>TRBJ2-7|TRBV10-2|NA|TRBD1
CASSETGGLDEQYF
TGCGCCAGCAGTGAAACAGGGGGCTTGGACGAGCAGTACTTC
>TRBJ1-1|TRBV29-1|NA|NA
CSVVTGYTEAFF
TGCAGCGTGGTGACAGGATACACTGAAGCTTTCTTT
>TRBJ2-7|TRBV9|NA|NA
CASSRLDTYEQYF
TGTGCCAGCAGTCGACTTGATACCTACGAGCAGTACTTC
>TRBJ1-1|TRBV6-4|NA|NA
CASSDSTGGNTEAFF
TGTGCCAGCAGTGACTCGACAGGAGGTAACACTGAAGCTTTCTTT
>TRBJ2-7|TRBV29-1|NA|TRBD1
CSVPGTVSYEQYF
TGCAGCGTTCCCGGGACAGTCTCCTACGAGCAGTACTTC
>TRBJ2-7|TRBV4-1|NA|TRBD2
CASSQEGLAGASYEQYF
TGCGCCAGCAGCCAAGAGGGACTAGCGGGAGCATCCTACGAGCAGTACTTC
>TRBJ2-4|TRBV7-2|NA|TRBD1
CASSFALRQGAVKNIQYF
TGTGCCAGCAGCTTCGCCTTAAGACAGGGGGCTGTCAAAAACATTCAGTACTTC
>TRBJ1-3|TRBV9|NA|NA
CASSVGQSGNTIYF
TGTGCCAGCAGCGTAGGACAGTCTGGAAACACCATATATTTT
>TRBJ2-1|TRBV5-1|NA|TRBD2
CASSPPGLAGGSYNEQFF
TGCGCCAGCAGCCCCCCGGGACTAGCGGGAGGGTCCTACAATGAGCAGTTCTTC
>TRBJ2-2|TRBV7-3|NA|NA
CASSLTGVTGELFF
TGTGCCAGCAGCTTAACTGGAGTCACCGGGGAGCTGTTTTTT
>TRBJ1-1|TRBV6-4|few|NA
CASRPGAEYTEAFF
TGTGCCAGCAGGCCAGGCGCCGAGTACACTGAAGCTTTCTTT
>TRBJ1-1|TRBV4-3|few|NA
CASSPRANSGNTEAFF
TGCGCCAGCAGTCCCCGAGCCAATAGTGGGAACACTGAAGCTTTCTTT
>TRBJ2-2|TRBV12-5|NA|TRBD1
CASGPQTGGFGELFF
TGTGCTAGTGGTCCTCAGACAGGGGGCTTCGGGGAGCTGTTTTTT
>TRBJ1-3|TRBV2|NA|NA
CASMPGGQVSGNTIYF
TGTGCCAGCATGCCGGGCGGGCAGGTCTCTGGAAACACCATATATTTT
>TRBJ1-1|TRBV5-6|NA|NA
CASSYPKGTKNTEAFF
TGTGCCAGCAGCTACCCGAAGGGGACAAAGAACACTGAAGCTTTCTTT
>TRBJ1-5|TRBV19|NA|NA
CASSLPGIQPQHF
TGTGCCAGTAGTCTCCCAGGGATTCAGCCCCAGCATTTT
>TRBJ1-4|TRBV29-1|NA|NA
CSVGSRLGEKLFF
TGCAGCGTTGGTTCCAGGTTGGGTGAAAAACTGTTTTTT
>TRBJ2-1|TRBV24-1|NA|TRBD1
CATSDFSGTGGARAQFF
TGTGCCACCAGTGATTTCTCGGGGACAGGGGGCGCGAGGGCTCAGTTCTTC
>TRBJ1-5|TRBV6-2/TRBV6-3|NA|NA
CASSANLWYTDSNQPQHF
TGTGCCAGCAGTGCCAACCTATGGTATACCGATAGCAATCAGCCCCAGCATTTT
>TRBJ2-5|TRBV11-3|NA|TRBD1
CASSSRQGQQETQYF
TGTGCCAGCAGCTCCCGACAGGGGCAGCAAGAGACCCAGTACTTC
>TRBJ1-1|TRBV10-1|NA|NA
CASSEPGQENTEAFF
TGCGCCAGCAGTGAGCCGGGACAAGAGAACACTGAAGCTTTCTTT
>TRBJ2-7|TRBV7-2|NA|NA
CASSSGLDVYEQYF
TGTGCCAGCAGCTCAGGACTGGATGTATACGAGCAGTACTTC
>TRBJ2-4|TRBV5-5|once|TRBD2
CASSSFAGGLAKNIQYF
TGTGCCAGCAGCTCTTTTGCGGGAGGCCTAGCCAAAAACATTCAGTACTTC
>TRBJ2-1|TRBV23-1|NA|TRBD1
CASSQNRQGGTYNEQFF
TGCGCCAGCAGTCAAAACCGACAGGGTGGCACCTACAATGAGCAGTTCTTC
>TRBJ2-5|TRBV3-1/TRBV3-2|NA|TRBD2
CASIGPTSGRLRTQYF
TGTGCCAGCATCGGTCCGACTAGCGGGAGATTAAGGACCCAGTACTTC
>TRBJ2-5|TRBV5-1|NA|NA
CASSLTGLETQYF
TGCGCCAGCAGCTTAACAGGGTTGGAGACCCAGTACTTC
>TRBJ2-2|TRBV11-3|NA|NA
CASRRTSSSNTGELFF
TGTGCCAGCAGACGAACTAGCTCTTCGAACACCGGGGAGCTGTTTTTT
>TRBJ2-1|TRBV7-2|NA|NA
CASSVRVEQFF
TGTGCCAGCAGCGTTAGAGTTGAGCAGTTCTTC
>TRBJ2-4|TRBV4-2|NA|TRBD2
CASSQLGVSGENIQYF
TGTGCCAGCAGCCAGTTAGGAGTGAGCGGGGAAAACATTCAGTACTTC
>TRBJ1-1|TRBV20-1|NA|TRBD1
CSASQGTDTEAFF
TGCAGTGCTAGTCAGGGGACAGACACTGAAGCTTTCTTT
>TRBJ1-4|TRBV7-8|NA|NA
CASSLQATNEKLFF
TGTGCCAGCAGCCTACAGGCAACTAATGAAAAACTGTTTTTT
>TRBJ2-1|TRBV19|NA|NA
CASSNRPSAYNEQFF
TGTGCCAGTAGTAACCGCCCGTCGGCCTACAATGAGCAGTTCTTC
>TRBJ2-1|TRBV11-2|NA|NA
CASSLGGGYNEQFF
TGTGCCAGCAGCTTGGGAGGGGGGTACAATGAGCAGTTCTTC
>TRBJ2-2|TRBV2|NA|NA
CASSPDRTKNGELFF
TGTGCCAGCAGCCCCGACAGAACAAAGAACGGGGAGCTGTTTTTT
>TRBJ2-5|TRBV21-1|NA|NA
CASSTRTDHQETQYF
TGTGCCAGCAGCACTCGGACAGACCATCAAGAGACCCAGTACTTC
>TRBJ1-1|TRBV20-1|NA|NA
CSVGGNTEAFF
TGCAGTGTCGGGGGGAACACTGAAGCTTTCTTT
>TRBJ2-7|TRBV19|NA|TRBD1
CASSGTGDASKQYF
TGTGCCAGTAGTGGAACAGGGGACGCTTCTAAGCAGTACTTC
>TRBJ2-3|TRBV19|once|TRBD2
CASSKYSGTSVADTQYF
TGTGCCAGTAGTAAATATTCCGGGACTAGCGTCGCGGATACGCAGTATTTT
>TRBJ1-1|TRBV7-9|few|NA
CASSSGGGSMNTEAFF
TGTGCCAGCAGCTCTGGCGGGGGTAGCATGAACACTGAAGCTTTCTTT
>TRBJ2-1|TRBV9|NA|TRBD1
CASSVIGQGSYNEQFF
TGTGCCAGCAGCGTAATTGGACAGGGCTCCTACAATGAGCAGTTCTTC
>TRBJ2-1|TRBV2|NA|TRBD1
CASSGYRGLLSSYNEQFF
TGTGCCAGCAGTGGATACAGGGGCCTACTGAGCTCCTACAATGAGCAGTTCTTC